This passage covers 19 T cell receptor beta chains from one sample sequenced in a study of blood T cell repertoires in COVID-19. Produced via immunoSEQ multiplex PCR; TCRdb's table is partial and in-frame only. Of about 280,000 clones listed, under 95% are singletons. Sequenced: PBMCs or T cells enriched from blood (not recorded which). Every receptor here comes from a man aged 40-49 years who had been exposed to COVID-19.

V and J are TRBV27 and TRBJ2-7, with a weak D call TRBD1 (7 bases). Germline V gene sequence: CDR1 MNHEY, CDR2 SMNVEV (reference sequence). V was clipped by 4 bases and J by 2 bases, with 15 bases between them. The CDR3 consists of 15 residues. CDR3 coding DNA: TGTGCCAGCAGTTCCACGCCAGGGGGGACCTACGAGCAGTACTTC. Its translation: CASSSTPGGTYEQYF.

The V gene is TRBV4-1, the J gene TRBJ2-7; 7 nucleotides agree with TRBD1. In germline, CDR1 is MGHRA, CDR2 YSYEKL. CDR3 size: 15 residues. V lost 1 base to trimming and J lost 5 bases; unmatched junction nucleotides: 8. Written as DNA, the CDR3 is TGCGCCAGCAGCCAAGTAGACAGGGCTGGTGACGAGCAGTACTTC. Translated: CASSQVDRAGDEQYF.

The chain joins TRBV6-1 to TRBJ1-1; 8 bases match TRBD1. The V and J ends lost 2 bases and 1 base, in that order; junction bases with no gene match: 3. CDR3 length: 15 residues. The germline gives CDR1 MNHNS, CDR2 SASEGT. The CDR3 sequence is CASSESGTGNTEAFF. CDR3 nucleotide sequence: TGTGCCAGCAGTGAATCTGGGACAGGGAACACTGAAGCTTTCTTT.

The chain has TRBV18 and TRBJ2-7; 8 bases are shared with TRBD2. CDR1 KGHSH and CDR2 LQKENI come from the germline V gene. V was clipped by 2 bases and J by 2 bases; unmatched bases: 5. The CDR3 spans 15 residues. CDR3 region: CASSPAGGAPYEQYF. The DNA for the CDR3 is TGTGCCAGCTCACCAGCGGGAGGTGCGCCCTACGAGCAGTACTTC.

This chain links TRBV5-1 with TRBJ1-3; maybe TRBD1 (6 bases). Trimming took off 4 bases at V and 0 bases at J, with 11 bases between the two ends. Germline V gene lookup returns CDR1 SGHRS and CDR2 YFSETQ. CDR3 size: 15 residues. The CDR3 region has the DNA TGCGCCAGCAGCACTACAGGGTCCTCTGGAAACACCATATATTTT. Protein sequence: CASSTTGSSGNTIYF.

The gene calls are TRBV9 and TRBJ1-3; TRBD1 matches 7 bases. The CDR3 consists of 16 residues. CDR1 is SGDLS, CDR2 YYNGEE, per germline. The J segment lost 2 bases and the V segment lost 3 bases, leaving 8 bases of the junction unmatched. The CDR3 nucleotides read TGTGCCAGCAGCGCGTCGGGGACAGCCCCTGGAAACACCATATATTTT. Amino acid sequence: CASSASGTAPGNTIYF.

This clone has more than one count but fewer than ten. CDR3 in amino acids: CASTNPRGGSGSYEQYF. Here the CDR3 DNA reads TGTGCCAGTACCAACCCCCGGGGGGGTAGCGGGTCGTACGAGCAGTACTTC. V gene TRBV19 combines with J gene TRBJ2-7; TRBD2 matches at 8 bases. V was clipped by 7 bases and J by 4 bases; unmatched bases: 18. Germline CDR1 reads LNHDA; CDR2 reads SQIVND (reference sequence). CDR3 size: 17 residues. Using reference TRBV19 and TRBJ2-7 for the parts outside the CDR3, the full variable domain is DGGITQSPKYLFRKEGQNVTLSCEQNLNHDAMYWYRQDPGQGLRLIYYSQIVNDFQKGDIAEGYSVSREKKESFPLTVTSAQKNPTAFYLCASTNPRGGSGSYEQYFGPGTRLTVT.

This chain uses TRBV16 with TRBJ1-2; D is uncertain. The germline V gene has CDR1 KGHSY and CDR2 FQNENV. Trimming pared 6 bases from V and 6 bases from J, leaving 11 bases between. The CDR3 length is 12 residues. CDR3: CASSPNLDGYTF. The CDR3 DNA follows: TGTGCCAGCAGTCCTAATTTGGATGGCTACACCTTC. The variable domain in full, completed from reference TRBV16 and TRBJ1-2, reads GEEVAQTPKHLVRGEGQKAKLYCAPIKGHSYVFWYQQVLKNEFKFLISFQNENVFDETGMPKERFSAKCLPNSPCSLEIQATKLEDSAVYFCASSPNLDGYTFGSGTRLTVV.

This chain joins TRBV20-1 and TRBJ2-4; no firm D call. The CDR3 length is 10 residues. CDR1 is DFQATT, CDR2 SNEGSKA, per germline (reference sequence). Trimming took 8 bases from V and 8 from J, leaving 10 bases between them. CDR3 in amino acids: CSIPEDIQYF. The CDR3 DNA follows: TGCAGTATCCCAGAAGACATTCAGTACTTC.

The chain joins TRBV4-2 to TRBJ2-7; the D gene is possibly TRBD1 (5 bases). Germline V lookup: CDR1 LGHNA, CDR2 YNFKEQ. This CDR3 is built from 12 residues. Trimming shortened V by 5 bases and J by 4 bases, and 9 bases separated the two germline ends. The CDR3 region has the DNA TGTGCCAGCAGCGGGGCCAAATACGAGCAGTACTTC. Translation gives CASSGAKYEQYF.

V usage is TRBV9 and J usage is TRBJ1-6, with a weak D call TRBD1 (5 bases). Germline V CDR1 and CDR2: SGDLS, YYNGEE. This CDR3 has 16 residues. Trimming took off 5 bases at V and 9 bases at J, with 21 bases between the two ends. CDR3 in amino acids: CASSRMGGALGSPLHF. The CDR3 DNA sequence: TGTGCCAGCAGTCGAATGGGAGGGGCGCTTGGTTCACCCCTCCACTTT. The full variable domain, rest sourced from reference TRBV9 and TRBJ1-6, is DSGVTQTPKHLITATGQRVTLRCSPRSGDLSVYWYQQSLDQGLQFLIQYYNGEERAKGNILERFSAQQFPDLHSELNLSSLELGDSALYFCASSRMGGALGSPLHFGNGTRLTVT.

This chain connects TRBV29-1 to TRBJ1-1; tentative D call: TRBD1 (5 bases). The ends were cut back, 3 bases at V and 0 bases at J, with 11 bases in the middle. The CDR3 has 14 residues. Germline V CDR1 and CDR2: SQVTM, ANQGSEA. The CDR3 DNA follows: TGCAGCGTTGATCCAGGGTTCATGAACACTGAAGCTTTCTTT. It is translated as CSVDPGFMNTEAFF.

The V call is TRBV29-1, the J call TRBJ1-2; the match to TRBD1 covers 7 bases. After removal of 2 bases from V and 4 bases from J, the junction contained 7 bases not matched to a gene. Germline V lookup: CDR1 SQVTM, CDR2 ANQGSEA. This CDR3 has 14 amino acids. The CDR3 nucleotides are TGCAGCGTTGAAAGAGGTACAGGGGTCTATGGCTACACCTTC. Protein product: CSVERGTGVYGYTF.

The V and J genes are TRBV5-6 and TRBJ1-5; 9 nucleotides line up with TRBD1. Per germline, CDR1 SGHDT and CDR2 YYEEEE. Losses at the gene ends were 2 bases for V and 6 bases for J; bases not matched to a gene: 12. This CDR3 comprises 17 residues. The CDR3 coding sequence is TGTGCCAGCAGCTTCTACGACAGGGGGGTGTTAAGTCAGCCCCAGCATTTT. This encodes CASSFYDRGVLSQPQHF.

The chain combines TRBV18 with TRBJ2-1; the D is unclear. The CDR3 loop spans 14 amino acids. V was clipped by 0 bases and J by 8 bases, with 11 bases between them. CDR1 is KGHSH and CDR2 is LQKENI in the germline V gene. In DNA, the CDR3 is TGTGCCAGCTCACCACCAAGCGTTATGTATGAGCAGTTCTTC. Translated, it gives CASSPPSVMYEQFF.

This chain connects TRBV15 to TRBJ1-2; possible D gene TRBD1, 5 bases. V lost 3 bases and J 3 bases, leaving 14 bases between the germline ends. CDR1 is LNHNV, CDR2 YYDKDF, per germline (reference sequence). The CDR3 extends over 15 amino acids. The DNA of the CDR3 is TGTGCCACCAGCAGGACTCGCGGGGGGGACTATGGCTACACCTTC. This gives the protein CATSRTRGGDYGYTF.

The chain has TRBV7-2 and TRBJ2-2, with 12 bases fitting TRBD2. The J segment lost 2 bases and the V segment lost 0 bases, leaving 7 bases of the junction unmatched. Germline loops: CDR1 SGHTA, CDR2 FQGNSA. The CDR3 runs to 19 residues. CDR3 amino acids: CASSLAASGRAGNTGELFF. The DNA for the CDR3 is TGTGCCAGCAGCTTAGCGGCTAGCGGGAGGGCCGGAAACACCGGGGAGCTGTTTTTT.

The CDR3 loop is CASSPRREDNEQFF. For the CDR3, the DNA is TGTGCCAGCTCACCACGCCGGGAGGACAATGAGCAGTTCTTC. V is TRBV18 and J is TRBJ2-1, with 7 nucleotides matching TRBD2. J gave up 5 bases and V 1 base, and 2 bases lay outside the gene matches. Looked up from germline, CDR1 is KGHSH and CDR2 is LQKENI. The CDR3 totals 14 residues.

This clone has a single count. The chain carries TRBV28 and TRBJ1-3; TRBD1 matches 7 bases. V lost 6 bases, J lost 0 bases, and 2 bases stayed unmatched. The germline gives CDR1 MDHEN, CDR2 SYDVKM. The CDR3 is 14 amino acids. CDR3: CASSGTVSGNTIYF. The CDR3 DNA follows: TGTGCCAGCAGCGGGACAGTCTCTGGAAACACCATATATTTT. The full variable domain, its missing parts supplied by reference TRBV28 and TRBJ1-3, is DVKVTQSSRYLVKRTGEKVFLECVQDMDHENMFWYRQDPGLGLRLIYFSYDVKMKEKGDIPEGYSVSREKKERFSLILESASTNQTSMYLCASSGTVSGNTIYFGEGSWLTVV.